The 19 T cell receptor beta chains presented below share a single source sample, sequenced in a study of Graves' ophthalmopathy and Graves' hyperthyroidism. CDR3 regions of TCR beta were amplified from RNA transcripts. The first round was an RT-PCR with HTBI primers, and the second round was a multiplex PCR. One entry per CDR3 protein results from TCRdb running MiXCR on the multiplex PCR reads. The table shows some 1.1 million distinct CDR3 sequences, with about two fifths occurring only once. The sequenced sample consisted of peripheral blood or thyroid tissue (not recorded which). The receptors were sampled from an adult man with Graves' hyperthyroidism.

This sequence joins TRBV20-1 and TRBJ2-7, with TRBD1 matching over 9 bases. This CDR3 contains 15 residues. Germline V gives CDR1 DFQATT, CDR2 SNEGSKA (reference sequence). V was pared by 0 bases and J by 5 bases, with 8 bases of the junction left unmatched. This chain's CDR3 is CSARDFGQGYDEQYF. The CDR3 DNA reads TGCAGTGCTAGAGATTTTGGACAGGGGTACGACGAGCAGTACTTC.

This clonotype turned up a few times. The rearrangement joins TRBV5-6 to TRBJ2-7; 9 positions agree with TRBD2. With 6 bases clipped from V and 3 bases from J, the junction kept 13 bases outside the gene matches. Germline V CDR1 and CDR2: SGHDT, YYEEEE. CDR3 length equals 16 residues. CDR3 DNA: TGTGCCAGCATCTATGCGCGGGGGGGCCTGATCTACGAGCAGTACTTC. It translates to CASIYARGGLIYEQYF.

The chain couples TRBV29-1 to TRBJ1-6; 9 nucleotides align to TRBD1. The CDR3 runs 13 residues. J was trimmed by 6 bases and V by 8 bases; bases with no gene match: 5. In germline, CDR1 is SQVTM, CDR2 ANQGSEA. The CDR3 sequence is CSIRTGANSPLHF. Written as DNA, the CDR3 is TGCAGCATTCGGACAGGGGCTAATTCACCCCTCCACTTT.

The J gene is TRBJ1-3, the V gene TRBV29-1, with unresolved D. The germline V gene has CDR1 SQVTM and CDR2 ANQGSEA. V dropped 0 bases and J dropped 0 bases, with 12 bases sitting between them. The CDR3 runs to 16 residues. CDR3 region: CSVEDFRESSGNTIYF. Written as DNA, the CDR3 is TGCAGCGTTGAAGATTTTCGGGAGAGCTCTGGAAACACCATATATTTT.

This clonotype is a singleton in its sample. The chain joins TRBV25-1 to TRBJ1-6; TRBD1 matches 8 bases. Germline lookup yields CDR1 MGHDK and CDR2 SYGVNS. Germline trimming cut 4 bases from V and 14 bases from J; bases unmatched to any gene: 10. This CDR3 contains 14 residues. In DNA form, the CDR3 reads TGTGCCAGCAGTGGCCAGGACAGGGATTTATCCCTCCACTTT. Protein sequence: CASSGQDRDLSLHF.

Note on this clonotype: The junction departs from the called germline gene at one end, perhaps through a read error. The chain uses TRBV6-1 and TRBJ2-5; TRBD1 is a possible D gene (7 bases). Germline CDR1 is MNHNS and CDR2 is SASEGT. CDR3 length: 15 amino acids. The CDR3 reads CAGSLAGGIGETQYF. CDR3 nucleotides: TGTGCCGGCAGTTTGGCAGGGGGGATTGGAGAGACCCAGTACTTC.

This clonotype appeared once. One junction end does not reproduce the germline sequence, and a read error may be involved. The V call is TRBV7-2, the J call TRBJ2-7, with 8 positions matching TRBD2. Germline CDR1 reads SGHTA; CDR2 reads FQGNSA. CDR3 length: 13 amino acids. CDR3 sequence: CASSKQGAGELYF. The CDR3 coding sequence is TGTGCCAGCAGCAAACAGGGAGCGGGGGAGCTGTACTTC.

The chain links TRBV6-5 to TRBJ1-2; 9 bases map to TRBD1. The CDR3 has 15 residues. With 2 bases clipped from V and 3 bases from J, the junction kept 4 bases outside the gene matches. In germline, CDR1 is MNHEY, CDR2 SVGAGI. The CDR3 sequence is CASSYDRDRDYGYTF. CDR3 bases: TGTGCCAGCAGTTACGATCGGGACAGGGACTATGGCTACACCTTC.

As to this clonotype: Relative to the germline gene, one junction end is altered; a read error may explain this. The genes are TRBV10-1 and TRBJ2-2; possible D gene TRBD1, 5 bases. Germline-derived CDR1 and CDR2 are WNHNN and SYGVQD (reference sequence). This CDR3 is built from 15 residues. The CDR3 spells CATSGRQTNTGELFF. The CDR3 bases are TGCGCCACCAGTGGTCGACAGACTAACACCGGGGAGCTGTTTTTT.

This clonotype was detected a few times. The chain is built from TRBV12-3 or TRBV12-4 and TRBJ2-7, with TRBD1 identical over 10 bases. V shed 6 bases, J shed 7 bases, and the junction held 9 bases outside the gene matches. The CDR3 runs to 14 residues. CDR3 DNA sequence: TGTGCCAGCAGACCGGGACAGGGGCAAGGGGAGCAGTACTTC. Translated: CASRPGQGQGEQYF.

The rearrangement links TRBV9 to TRBJ2-7; 7 nucleotides agree with TRBD2. V was clipped by 0 bases and J by 5 bases; unmatched bases: 5. Germline CDR1 is SGDLS and CDR2 is YYNGEE. This CDR3 is 14 amino acids long. Here the CDR3 DNA reads TGTGCCAGCAGCGTAGGCGGGAGAGTGAACGAGCAGTACTTC. Its translation: CASSVGGRVNEQYF.

This clonotype has a count of ten or more. The V call is TRBV24-1, the J call TRBJ2-5; D remains ambiguous. In germline, CDR1 is KGHDR, CDR2 SFDVKD. V lost 5 bases, J lost 0 bases, and 9 bases lay in between. This CDR3 has 14 amino acids. CDR3 sequence reads: CATSGRRDQETQYF. DNA for the CDR3: TGTGCCACCAGTGGCCGAAGGGACCAAGAGACCCAGTACTTC.

This clonotype was counted at least ten times. The chain couples TRBV6-6 to TRBJ2-5; a possible D gene is TRBD1 (5 bases). The length of the CDR3 is 15 residues. Germline CDR1 reads MNHNY; CDR2 reads SVGAGI (reference sequence). V was cut by 6 bases and J by 2 bases, with 16 bases left in between. The CDR3 DNA is TGTGCCAGCAGCTCAGGGTTCGGACGACAAGAGACCCAGTACTTC. Translation gives CASSSGFGRQETQYF.

This clonotype was recorded many times. This rearrangement joins TRBV19 to TRBJ1-3, with a possible D match to TRBD1 (5 bases). Looked up from germline, CDR1 is LNHDA and CDR2 is SQIVND (reference sequence). This CDR3 comprises 17 residues. V lost 3 bases and J 3 bases, leaving 18 bases between the germline ends. This CDR3 reads CASSMGMGRMIGNTIYF. Here the CDR3 DNA reads TGTGCCAGTAGTATGGGGATGGGACGGATGATTGGAAACACCATATATTTT.

This clonotype was seen ten or more times. The V and J genes are TRBV19 and TRBJ1-2; D remains ambiguous. The germline V gene has CDR1 LNHDA and CDR2 SQIVND (reference sequence). V lost 6 bases and J lost 3, with 5 bases in between. The CDR3 has 11 residues. For the CDR3, the DNA is TGTGCCAGTAGGGGAGACTATGGCTACACCTTC. This sequence encodes CASRGDYGYTF.

Comments on this clonotype: The limits of the CDR3 on the DNA are not certain, so only TCRdb's listed CDR3 is given. The chain carries TRBV25-1 and TRBJ1-6; no check of the table's D call, TRBD1, against the DNA was made. Germline CDR1 is MGHDK and CDR2 is SYGVNS. The CDR3 numbers 23 amino acids, ends counted. This CDR3 is CASSFYICSARDAVGVANSPLHF.

This chain links TRBV3-1 with TRBJ2-7, with no clear D. This CDR3 has 12 residues. Germline CDR1 LGHDT, CDR2 YNNKEL (reference sequence). V lost 2 bases and J 5 bases, leaving 7 bases between the germline ends. In nucleotides, the CDR3 is TGTGCCAGCAGCCAATTAACGGACGAGCAGTACTTC. Protein: CASSQLTDEQYF.

This clonotype was recorded at least ten times. The chain uses TRBV25-1 and TRBJ2-7, with 10 bases identical to TRBD2. The CDR3 is 14 residues long. The germline V gene encodes CDR1 MGHDK and CDR2 SYGVNS. V lost 9 bases to trimming and J lost 7 bases; unmatched junction nucleotides: 12. This CDR3 is CASSLAGALGEQYF. DNA of the CDR3: TGTGCCAGTAGCCTAGCGGGAGCGCTTGGAGAGCAGTACTTC.

Only a few counts were recorded for this clonotype. The rearrangement joins TRBV29-1 to TRBJ1-2; D gene uncertain. CDR1 and CDR2 (germline): SQVTM, ANQGSEA. Trimming pared 4 bases from V and 7 bases from J, leaving 13 bases between. This CDR3 has 12 amino acids. The CDR3 is CSVGGRTIGYTF. The DNA of the CDR3 is TGCAGCGTTGGAGGCAGAACTATTGGCTACACCTTC.